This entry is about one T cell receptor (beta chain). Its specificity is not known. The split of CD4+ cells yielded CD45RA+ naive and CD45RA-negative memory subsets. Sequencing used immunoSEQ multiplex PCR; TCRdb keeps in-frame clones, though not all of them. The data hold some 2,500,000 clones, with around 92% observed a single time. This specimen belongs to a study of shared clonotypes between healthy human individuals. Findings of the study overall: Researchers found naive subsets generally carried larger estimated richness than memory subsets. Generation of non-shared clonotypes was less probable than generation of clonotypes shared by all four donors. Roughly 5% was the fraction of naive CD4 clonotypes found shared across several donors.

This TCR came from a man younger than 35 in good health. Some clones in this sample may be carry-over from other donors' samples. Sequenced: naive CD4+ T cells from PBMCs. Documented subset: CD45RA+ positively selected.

The CDR3 loop reads CASSRDTYRNEQFF. DNA of the CDR3: TGTGCCAGCTCACGGGACACCTATCGAAATGAGCAGTTCTTC. The chain recombines TRBV18 with TRBJ2-1; D might be TRBD1 (6 bases). V was clipped by 4 bases and J by 7 bases, with 14 bases between them. The germline V gene encodes CDR1 KGHSH and CDR2 LQKENI. The CDR3 consists of 14 residues.